Listed below are T cell receptor beta chains from one sample, sequenced in a study of response to subunit inactivated influenza vaccine. TCRdb passed the RT-PCR reads through MiXCR, listing each CDR3 protein once. The table lists over 650,000 distinct CDR3 sequences, approximately 17% of them singletons. The sequences come from PBMCs from blood, collected about 5 days after vaccination. These receptors originate from a man in his fifties who received an inactivated influenza vaccine. Each CDR3 is given with its conserved first and last residue. A D gene is named only where the DNA matches it firmly. Size is stated for part of the rows, as once, few or many counts, or as a class when the clone is expanded.

clone size: few; V gene: TRBV12-3/TRBV12-4; J gene: TRBJ1-1; D gene: -; CDR3 protein: CASSTGVSEAFF; CDR3 DNA: TGTGCCAGCAGTACAGGAGTATCTGAAGCTTTCTTT
clone size: few; V gene: TRBV6-5; J gene: TRBJ2-1; D gene: -; CDR3 protein: CASSYGTPNEQFF; CDR3 DNA: TGTGCCAGCAGTTACGGGACCCCCAATGAGCAGTTCTTC
clone size: many; V gene: TRBV10-3; J gene: TRBJ2-3; D gene: -; CDR3 protein: CAIRREISDTQYF; CDR3 DNA: TGTGCCATCAGACGAGAGATCTCAGATACGCAGTATTTT
clone size: -; V gene: TRBV29-1; J gene: TRBJ2-2; D gene: TRBD2; CDR3 protein: CSVIELAGVAGTGELFF; CDR3 DNA: TGCAGCGTTATAGAACTAGCGGGAGTTGCGGGCACCGGGGAGCTGTTTTTT
clone size: -; V gene: TRBV20-1; J gene: TRBJ1-2; D gene: TRBD1; CDR3 protein: CSARVAGQGNYGYTF; CDR3 DNA: TGCAGTGCTAGAGTTGCGGGACAGGGTAACTATGGCTACACCTTC
clone size: few; V gene: TRBV3-1; J gene: TRBJ2-7; D gene: -; CDR3 protein: CASSQEGVAQYF; CDR3 DNA: TGTGCCAGCAGCCAAGAGGGGGTGGCGCAGTACTTC
clone size: -; V gene: TRBV29-1; J gene: TRBJ1-2; D gene: TRBD1; CDR3 protein: CSVTGQGHSGEDGYTF; CDR3 DNA: TGCAGCGTTACCGGACAGGGTCATTCAGGGGAAGATGGCTACACCTTC
clone size: -; V gene: TRBV12-3/TRBV12-4; J gene: TRBJ1-3; D gene: -; CDR3 protein: CASSDAGSGNTIYF; CDR3 DNA: TGTGCCAGCAGCGACGCAGGGTCCGGAAACACCATATATTTT
clone size: few; V gene: TRBV20-1; J gene: TRBJ2-7; D gene: -; CDR3 protein: CSARVPEISRGEQYF; CDR3 DNA: TGCAGTGCTAGAGTACCGGAGATATCTCGGGGGGAGCAGTACTTC
clone size: few; V gene: TRBV20-1; J gene: TRBJ1-1; D gene: -; CDR3 protein: CSARVLNPGAEAFF; CDR3 DNA: TGCAGTGCTAGAGTCCTTAACCCTGGCGCTGAAGCTTTCTTT
clone size: -; V gene: TRBV20-1; J gene: TRBJ2-3; D gene: TRBD2; CDR3 protein: CSAVAGGITDTQYF; CDR3 DNA: TGCAGTGCCGTAGCGGGAGGGATCACAGATACGCAGTATTTT
clone size: -; V gene: TRBV20-1; J gene: TRBJ1-5; D gene: -; CDR3 protein: CSAAGVFDQPQLF; CDR3 DNA: TGCAGTGCTGCGGGGGTATTCGATCAGCCCCAGCTTTTT
clone size: many; V gene: TRBV7-9; J gene: TRBJ2-5; D gene: -; CDR3 protein: CASSSPHREETQYF; CDR3 DNA: TGTGCCAGCAGCTCCCCTCACAGGGAAGAGACCCAGTACTTC
clone size: -; V gene: TRBV9; J gene: TRBJ2-7; D gene: TRBD1; CDR3 protein: CASSREWDSKYEQYF; CDR3 DNA: TGTGCCAGCAGCCGAGAATGGGACAGTAAGTACGAGCAGTACTTC
clone size: -; V gene: TRBV6-5; J gene: TRBJ2-1; D gene: TRBD1; CDR3 protein: CASSYTLTGPNEQFF; CDR3 DNA: TGTGCCAGCAGTTACACTTTGACAGGGCCCAATGAGCAGTTCTTC
clone size: many; V gene: TRBV25-1; J gene: TRBJ2-4; D gene: -; CDR3 protein: CASSENRRLEDKNIQYF; CDR3 DNA: TGTGCCAGCAGTGAAAATCGGAGACTAGAGGACAAAAACATTCAGTACTTC
clone size: many; V gene: TRBV5-6; J gene: TRBJ2-1; D gene: -; CDR3 protein: CASSSQGVEQFF; CDR3 DNA: TGTGCCAGCAGCTCACAGGGAGTTGAGCAGTTCTTC
clone size: -; V gene: TRBV21-1; J gene: TRBJ2-3; D gene: -; CDR3 protein: CASTPGTATDTQYF; CDR3 DNA: TGTGCCAGCACCCCCGGGACAGCCACAGATACGCAGTATTTT
clone size: -; V gene: TRBV29-1; J gene: TRBJ2-1; D gene: -; CDR3 protein: CSVEGRVYNEQFF; CDR3 DNA: TGCAGCGTTGAAGGGAGGGTCTACAATGAGCAGTTCTTC
clone size: -; V gene: TRBV7-9; J gene: TRBJ2-3; D gene: TRBD1; CDR3 protein: CASSAEGQSTDTQYF; CDR3 DNA: TGTGCCAGCAGCGCAGAGGGACAGAGCACAGATACGCAGTATTTT
clone size: few; V gene: TRBV6-1; J gene: TRBJ2-5; D gene: TRBD2; CDR3 protein: CASRGLAANQETQYF; CDR3 DNA: TGTGCCAGCAGGGGACTAGCGGCCAATCAAGAGACCCAGTACTTC
clone size: many; V gene: TRBV20-1; J gene: TRBJ2-1; D gene: -; CDR3 protein: CSASRPRGFYNEQFF; CDR3 DNA: TGCAGTGCTAGTAGGCCCCGGGGGTTCTACAATGAGCAGTTCTTC
clone size: -; V gene: TRBV18; J gene: TRBJ2-3; D gene: TRBD2; CDR3 protein: CASSPITSGTDTQYF; CDR3 DNA: TGTGCCAGCTCACCCATCACTAGCGGCACAGATACGCAGTATTTT
clone size: -; V gene: TRBV5-1; J gene: TRBJ2-7; D gene: TRBD1; CDR3 protein: CASRRDRVYEQYF; CDR3 DNA: TGCGCCAGCCGACGGGACAGGGTTTACGAGCAGTACTTC
clone size: few; V gene: TRBV20-1; J gene: TRBJ2-7; D gene: -; CDR3 protein: CSARDLVSHYEQYF; CDR3 DNA: TGCAGTGCTAGAGATCTTGTCAGTCACTACGAGCAGTACTTC
clone size: -; V gene: TRBV9; J gene: TRBJ2-5; D gene: TRBD1; CDR3 protein: CASSVAPGTGGAETQYF; CDR3 DNA: TGTGCCAGCAGCGTAGCTCCCGGGACAGGGGGCGCGGAGACCCAGTACTTC
clone size: -; V gene: TRBV5-4; J gene: TRBJ1-4; D gene: TRBD1; CDR3 protein: CASRSQGQGDEKLFF; CDR3 DNA: TGTGCCAGCAGGTCCCAGGGACAGGGTGACGAAAAACTGTTTTTT
clone size: medium-sized; V gene: TRBV5-1; J gene: TRBJ1-1; D gene: -; CDR3 protein: CASSSATGSAEAFF; CDR3 DNA: TGCGCCAGCAGCTCTGCGACCGGTAGCGCTGAAGCTTTCTTT
clone size: -; V gene: TRBV12-3/TRBV12-4; J gene: TRBJ2-2; D gene: TRBD2; CDR3 protein: CASSLGTSVGELFF; CDR3 DNA: TGTGCCAGCAGTTTGGGTACTAGCGTCGGGGAGCTGTTTTTT
clone size: few; V gene: TRBV6-5; J gene: TRBJ1-6; D gene: -; CDR3 protein: CASSYRPTRDLHF; CDR3 DNA: TGTGCCAGCAGTTACAGACCTACCCGGGACCTCCACTTT
clone size: few; V gene: TRBV27; J gene: TRBJ2-1; D gene: -; CDR3 protein: CASSLLAYNEQFF; CDR3 DNA: TGTGCCAGCAGTTTATTGGCCTACAATGAGCAGTTCTTC
clone size: few; V gene: TRBV4-3; J gene: TRBJ2-7; D gene: -; CDR3 protein: CASSQGIVGGAPSYEQYF; CDR3 DNA: TGCGCCAGCAGCCAAGGAATTGTCGGGGGCGCCCCCTCCTACGAGCAGTACTTC
clone size: many; V gene: TRBV20-1; J gene: TRBJ1-5; D gene: -; CDR3 protein: CSAIMDNQPQHF; CDR3 DNA: TGCAGTGCTATAATGGACAATCAGCCCCAGCATTTT
clone size: -; V gene: TRBV12-3/TRBV12-4; J gene: TRBJ2-7; D gene: TRBD2; CDR3 protein: CAITGGETYEQYF; CDR3 DNA: TGTGCCATTACGGGGGGGGAGACCTACGAGCAGTACTTC
clone size: -; V gene: TRBV18; J gene: TRBJ2-7; D gene: TRBD2; CDR3 protein: CASSLASGSTYEQYF; CDR3 DNA: TGTGCCAGCTCACTGGCTAGCGGGAGTACCTACGAGCAGTACTTC
clone size: many; V gene: TRBV29-1; J gene: TRBJ2-3; D gene: -; CDR3 protein: CSGGLTGSTDTQYF; CDR3 DNA: TGCAGCGGCGGACTAACGGGCAGCACAGATACGCAGTATTTT
clone size: few; V gene: TRBV7-2; J gene: TRBJ2-5; D gene: TRBD1; CDR3 protein: CASSQGAETQYF; CDR3 DNA: TGTGCCAGCAGCCAGGGGGCAGAGACCCAGTACTTC